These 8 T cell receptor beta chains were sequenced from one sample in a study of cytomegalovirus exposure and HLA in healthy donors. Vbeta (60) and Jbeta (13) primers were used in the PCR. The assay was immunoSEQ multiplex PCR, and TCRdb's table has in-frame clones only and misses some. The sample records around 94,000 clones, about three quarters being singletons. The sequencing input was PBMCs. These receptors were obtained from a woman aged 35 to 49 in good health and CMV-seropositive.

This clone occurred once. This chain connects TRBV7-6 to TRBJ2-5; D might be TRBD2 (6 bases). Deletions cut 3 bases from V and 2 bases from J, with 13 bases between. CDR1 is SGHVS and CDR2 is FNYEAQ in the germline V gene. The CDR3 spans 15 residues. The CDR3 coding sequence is TGTGCCAGCAGCTTCACGGCGGGAATTCAAGAGACCCAGTACTTC. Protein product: CASSFTAGIQETQYF.

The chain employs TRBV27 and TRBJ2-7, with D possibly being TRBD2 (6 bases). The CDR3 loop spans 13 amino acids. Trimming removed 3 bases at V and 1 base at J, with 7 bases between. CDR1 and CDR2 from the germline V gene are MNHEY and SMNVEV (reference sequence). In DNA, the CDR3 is TGTGCCAGCAGTTTTGGAGGGTCCTACGAGCAGTACTTC. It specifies CASSFGGSYEQYF.

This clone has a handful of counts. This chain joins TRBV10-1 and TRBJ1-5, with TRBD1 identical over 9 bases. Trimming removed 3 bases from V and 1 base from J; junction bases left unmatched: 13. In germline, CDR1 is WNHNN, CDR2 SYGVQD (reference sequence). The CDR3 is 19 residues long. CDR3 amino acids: CASSESRGQGVGSNQPQHF. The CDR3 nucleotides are TGCGCCAGCAGTGAAAGTCGGGGACAGGGTGTAGGAAGCAATCAGCCCCAGCATTTT.

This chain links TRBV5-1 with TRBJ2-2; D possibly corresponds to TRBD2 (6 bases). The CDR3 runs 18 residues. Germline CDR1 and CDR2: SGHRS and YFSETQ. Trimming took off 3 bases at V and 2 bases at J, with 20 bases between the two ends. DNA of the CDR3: TGCGCCAGCAGCTCGGGGGTCCGGGACGGAGGCAACACCGGGGAGCTGTTTTTT. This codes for CASSSGVRDGGNTGELFF.

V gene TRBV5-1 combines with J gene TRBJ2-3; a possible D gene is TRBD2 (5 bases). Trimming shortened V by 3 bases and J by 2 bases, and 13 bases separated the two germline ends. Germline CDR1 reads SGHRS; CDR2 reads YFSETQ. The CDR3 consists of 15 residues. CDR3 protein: CASSSRPGTTDTQYF. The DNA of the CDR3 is TGCGCCAGCAGCTCGAGACCGGGAACCACAGATACGCAGTATTTT.

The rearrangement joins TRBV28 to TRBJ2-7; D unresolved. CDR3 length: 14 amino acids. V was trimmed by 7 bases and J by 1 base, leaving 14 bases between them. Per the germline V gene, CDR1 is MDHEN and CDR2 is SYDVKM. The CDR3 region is CASTDPAVSYEQYF. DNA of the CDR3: TGTGCCAGCACCGACCCGGCGGTTTCCTACGAGCAGTACTTC. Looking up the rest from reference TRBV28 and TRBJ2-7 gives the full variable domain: DVKVTQSSRYLVKRTGEKVFLECVQDMDHENMFWYRQDPGLGLRLIYFSYDVKMKEKGDIPEGYSVSREKKERFSLILESASTNQTSMYLCASTDPAVSYEQYFGPGTRLTVT.

CDR3 loop: CASSIGQALVDGELFF. DNA for the CDR3: TGTGCCAGCAGCATAGGACAGGCCTTGGTGGACGGGGAGCTGTTTTTT. The chain combines TRBV7-9 with TRBJ2-2; 7 positions match TRBD1. Per germline, CDR1 SEHNR and CDR2 FQNEAQ (reference sequence). The CDR3 is made up of 16 amino acids. V shed 5 bases, J shed 7 bases, and the junction held 13 bases outside the gene matches.

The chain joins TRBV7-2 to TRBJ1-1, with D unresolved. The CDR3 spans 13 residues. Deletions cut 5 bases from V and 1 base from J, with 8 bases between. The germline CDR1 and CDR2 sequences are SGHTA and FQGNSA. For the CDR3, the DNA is TGTGCCAGCAGCCCCGCGGGGAACACTGAAGCTTTCTTT. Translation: CASSPAGNTEAFF.